Following are 3 T cell receptor beta chains from one sample sequenced in a study of cytomegalovirus exposure and HLA in healthy donors (dated by TCRdb to 2017 to 2019). The library relied on the immunoSEQ multiplex PCR assay. For the multiplex PCR, a mixture combining 60 forward primers for TCR Vbeta segments and 13 reverse primers for TCR Jbeta segments was used. In its TCRdb copy, this immuneACCESS table keeps in-frame sequences only and misses some clones. Where compared with another copy, unresolved V genes explain less than half of these, and the others have no known cause. In this sample the table shows 81,000 or so clones, about three quarters of which occur a single time. In total, the top ten clones hold around 3.2% of the sample. Sequenced: PBMCs. The receptors here all came from a man aged 50 or older in good health and CMV-seropositive.

The V call is TRBV10-3, the J call TRBJ2-7; D remains ambiguous. With 0 bases removed from V and 4 bases from J, the gap between germline ends came to 4 bases. Germline V gene lookup returns CDR1 ENHRY and CDR2 SYGVKD. The CDR3 sequence is 12 residues long. In DNA, the CDR3 is TGTGCCATCAGTGAGTCGAGGTACGAGCAGTACTTC. Translation gives CAISESRYEQYF.

The chain links TRBV5-1 to TRBJ1-2; no clear D. The CDR3 extends over 15 amino acids. Germline CDR1 is SGHRS and CDR2 is YFSETQ. Trimming removed 0 bases from V and 0 bases from J, with 9 bases in between. In DNA, the CDR3 is TGCGCCAGCAGCTTGGAAGCCGGTTCTAACTATGGCTACACCTTC. Translated, it gives CASSLEAGSNYGYTF.

The gene calls are TRBV5-4 and TRBJ2-7, with 14 positions matching TRBD2. The CDR3 covers 16 residues. The V gene end was trimmed by 4 bases and the J gene end by 1 base; junction bases not matched to a gene: 4. Germline CDR1 SGHNT, CDR2 YYREEE (reference sequence). The CDR3 DNA sequence: TGTGCCAGCAGCCCCTGGACTAGCGGGAGGTCCTACGAGCAGTACTTC. As protein: CASSPWTSGRSYEQYF.